This entry lists 15 T cell receptor beta chains sequenced from one sample in a study of PD-1 blockade in mismatch repair-deficient tumors. As for time point: approximately ten-day in vitro stimulation with candidate neoantigen peptide 4. What these receptors recognize is not known. Method: immunoSEQ multiplex PCR; TCRdb's copy keeps in-frame clones and lacks some. The data show 14,000 or so clones, about 85% seen once. The sample here was cells cultured in vitro, taken from a patient treated with pembrolizumab. These receptors all stem from an adult with mismatch repair-deficient cancer.

In this sample, this clone turned up once. The chain joins TRBV7-2 to TRBJ1-1; no clear D. The CDR3 sequence is 14 residues long. V was shortened by 5 bases and J by 2 bases, with 12 bases between the two germline ends. The V gene's germline CDR1 is SGHTA and CDR2 FQGNSA. The CDR3 spells CASSRGQGNTEAFF. CDR3 sequence (DNA): TGTGCCAGCAGCAGAGGCCAAGGTAACACTGAAGCTTTCTTT.

The chain recombines TRBV2 with TRBJ2-5; TRBD1 might be the D (6 bases). Germline loops: CDR1 SNHLY, CDR2 FYNNEI. CDR3 length: 13 amino acids. Trimming took off 6 bases at V and 1 base at J, with 9 bases between the two ends. CDR3 nucleotide sequence: TGTGCCAGCAGAAACAGGGTCCAAGAGACCCAGTACTTC. Encoded protein: CASRNRVQETQYF. The variable domain in full, with the rest retrieved from reference TRBV2 and TRBJ2-5, is EPEVTQTPSHQVTQMGQEVILRCVPISNHLYFYWYRQILGQKVEFLVSFYNNEISEKSEIFDDQFSVERPDGSNFTLKIRSTKLEDSAMYFCASRNRVQETQYFGPGTRLLVL.

The V gene is TRBV29-1, the J gene TRBJ2-5; D is possibly TRBD2 (6 bases). Germline CDR1 and CDR2: SQVTM and ANQGSEA. This CDR3 contains 14 residues. Trimming stripped 5 bases from V and 5 bases from J, with 18 bases between. The CDR3, as DNA: TGCAGCGTTACCCCCCTGGCGGGACTGGAGACCCAGTACTTC. It encodes CSVTPLAGLETQYF.

The V and J genes are TRBV28 and TRBJ1-6; D gene uncertain. Germline V gene sequence: CDR1 MDHEN, CDR2 SYDVKM. Trimming took 7 bases from V and 7 from J, leaving 20 bases between them. The CDR3 has 16 amino acids. This CDR3 reads CASKEGRRESNSPLHF. DNA for the CDR3: TGTGCCAGCAAGGAAGGGAGGAGGGAGTCAAATTCACCCCTCCACTTT.

The rearrangement links TRBV29-1 to TRBJ1-5; D unclear. The length of the CDR3 is 13 residues. The V end lost 4 bases, the J end lost 7 bases, and 14 bases lay between the germline ends. In germline, CDR1 is SQVTM, CDR2 ANQGSEA. The CDR3 sequence: CSVVTGVGQPQHF. Here the CDR3 DNA reads TGCAGCGTTGTTACGGGTGTCGGACAGCCCCAGCATTTT.

This chain joins TRBV29-1 and TRBJ2-1, with a tentative D call TRBD1 (5 bases). Germline CDR1 SQVTM, CDR2 ANQGSEA. Trimming pared 6 bases from V and 5 bases from J, leaving 11 bases between. This CDR3 has 12 residues. The CDR3 sequence: CSVQSTDNEQFF. The CDR3 coding sequence is TGCAGCGTGCAATCGACAGACAATGAGCAGTTCTTC.

The chain recombines TRBV7-9 with TRBJ1-2, with 7 bases identical to TRBD1. The germline V gene encodes CDR1 SEHNR and CDR2 FQNEAQ (reference sequence). V dropped 4 bases and J dropped 4; count of bases not matched to a gene: 12. This CDR3 comprises 16 residues. CDR3 nucleotide sequence: TGTGCCAGCAGCTCTACGATTGACAGGGATCTCTATGGCTACACCTTC. As protein: CASSSTIDRDLYGYTF.

V usage is TRBV2 and J usage is TRBJ2-5, with D possibly TRBD1 on 6 matching bases. This CDR3 spans 15 amino acids. V dropped 6 bases and J dropped 2 bases, with 16 bases sitting between them. From germline, CDR1 is SNHLY and CDR2 FYNNEI. The CDR3 protein is CASRDLTGVQETQYF. CDR3 sequence (DNA): TGTGCCAGCAGGGATCTGACAGGCGTTCAAGAGACCCAGTACTTC.

This clone showed up just once. J is TRBJ2-1 and V is TRBV13; 7 bases align to TRBD1. The V and J ends lost 2 bases and 7 bases, in that order; junction bases with no gene match: 8. CDR1 and CDR2 (germline): PRHDT, FYEKMQ (reference sequence). The CDR3 loop spans 15 amino acids. The CDR3 is CASSLNVEGANEQFF. DNA for the CDR3: TGTGCCAGCAGCTTAAATGTTGAGGGGGCGAATGAGCAGTTCTTC.

This rearrangement joins TRBV2 to TRBJ2-5, with unresolved D. Trimming took 8 bases from V and 3 from J, leaving 4 bases between them. The length of the CDR3 is 10 residues. Germline lookup yields CDR1 SNHLY and CDR2 FYNNEI. The DNA for the CDR3 is TGTGCCAGCCTAAAAGAGACCCAGTACTTC. Protein: CASLKETQYF.

Notes on this clone: Other DNA sequences from this sample encode an identical CDR3 as well. The V and J genes are TRBV7-2 and TRBJ1-5; a possible D gene is TRBD1 (6 bases). Germline CDR1 SGHTA, CDR2 FQGNSA. Trimming removed 2 bases from V and 6 bases from J, with 8 bases in between. The CDR3 totals 13 residues. Written as DNA, the CDR3 is TGTGCCAGCAGCTTACGAGGGGGTCAGCCCCAGCATTTT. The encoded protein is CASSLRGGQPQHF.

The chain couples TRBV27 to TRBJ2-3; 7 positions match TRBD2. V lost 3 bases to trimming and J lost 4 bases; unmatched junction nucleotides: 4. Looked up from germline, CDR1 is MNHEY and CDR2 is SMNVEV (reference sequence). The CDR3 extends over 14 amino acids. CDR3 in amino acids: CASSLGGIPDTQYF. Here the CDR3 DNA reads TGTGCCAGCAGTTTGGGGGGGATTCCAGATACGCAGTATTTT.

This clone showed up just a few times. V is TRBV6-5 and J is TRBJ1-1; D unresolved. The CDR3 has 15 amino acids. Trimming took off 0 bases at V and 0 bases at J, with 8 bases between the two ends. The germline gives CDR1 MNHEY, CDR2 SVGAGI. The CDR3 region is CASSYSWDVNTEAFF. CDR3 in DNA: TGTGCCAGCAGTTACTCGTGGGATGTGAACACTGAAGCTTTCTTT.

The V gene is TRBV7-8, the J gene TRBJ2-5, with 9 bases lining up with TRBD2. TRBJ2-7 matches the DNA end more closely, so the J call is doubtful. This CDR3 is 16 amino acids long. CDR1 and CDR2 from the germline V gene are SGHVS and FQNEAQ. Here the CDR3 reads CASSLVVGLATYEQYF. CDR3 in DNA: TGTGCCAGCAGCTTAGTTGTGGGACTAGCAACCTACGAGCAGTACTTC.

This CDR3 is CASTRTASNYGYTF. Written as DNA, the CDR3 is TGTGCCAGCACCAGGACAGCCTCTAACTATGGCTACACCTTC. The chain combines TRBV28 with TRBJ1-2; a possible D gene is TRBD1 (6 bases). This CDR3 spans 14 amino acids. CDR1 and CDR2 from the germline V gene are MDHEN and SYDVKM. V was cut by 7 bases and J by 0 bases, with 12 bases left in between.